The 22 T cell receptor beta chains below come from one sample, sequenced in a study of cytomegalovirus exposure and HLA in healthy donors. The PCR was carried out with 60 Vbeta primers and 13 Jbeta primers. TCRdb's copy holds only in-frame clones and misses some; the assay was immunoSEQ multiplex PCR. This sample's table has approximately 140,000 clones. The sequenced sample consisted of PBMCs. All receptors come from a man aged 35 to 55 in good health and CMV-seronegative.

The V call is TRBV7-7, the J call TRBJ2-5, with D hard to call. Germline loops: CDR1 SSHAT, CDR2 FNYEAQ (reference sequence). CDR3 length equals 13 residues. Trimming removed 2 bases from V and 5 bases from J, with 9 bases in between. CDR3: CASSLRLEETQYF. The CDR3 nucleotides are TGTGCCAGCAGCTTACGGCTAGAGGAGACCCAGTACTTC. Together with reference TRBV7-7 and TRBJ2-5, the CDR3 gives the full variable domain: GAGVSQSPRYKVTKRGQDVTLRCDPISSHATLYWYQQALGQGPEFLTYFNYEAQPDKSGLPSDRFSAERPEGSISTLTIQRTEQRDSAMYRCASSLRLEETQYFGPGTRLLVL.

The chain combines TRBV5-5 with TRBJ2-7, with TRBD1 matching 7 bases. The germline CDR1 and CDR2 sequences are SGHKS and YYEKEE (reference sequence). The CDR3 is 16 amino acids. Trimming cost V 3 bases and J 6 bases; bases outside gene matches: 15. The CDR3 nucleotides read TGTGCCAGCAGCTCTCGGCCCCAGGGACAGTTGGGCGAGCAGTACTTC. Encoded protein: CASSSRPQGQLGEQYF.

J is TRBJ1-2 and V is TRBV6-5; TRBD1 aligns across 11 bases. CDR3 length equals 15 residues. CDR1 MNHEY and CDR2 SVGAGI come from the germline V gene. Losses at the gene ends were 5 bases for V and 4 bases for J; bases not matched to a gene: 6. CDR3 in amino acids: CASSVRGQGAYGYTF. The DNA of the CDR3 is TGTGCCAGCAGTGTCCGTGGACAGGGGGCCTATGGCTACACCTTC.

V usage is TRBV29-1 and J usage is TRBJ1-2; 7 bases line up with TRBD1. The CDR3 has 14 residues. Germline V lookup: CDR1 SQVTM, CDR2 ANQGSEA. J gave up 4 bases and V 4 bases, and 9 bases lay outside the gene matches. The CDR3 coding sequence is TGCAGCGTTGGACAGGGAAGCAGAGGCTATGGCTACACCTTC. Protein: CSVGQGSRGYGYTF.

The chain combines TRBV5-1 with TRBJ1-3; a possible D gene is TRBD1 (6 bases). Trimming left V 0 bases short and J 0 bases short, with 10 bases between. Germline CDR1 is SGHRS and CDR2 is YFSETQ. There are 16 residues in the CDR3. As DNA, the CDR3 is TGCGCCAGCAGCTTGGGGGTCAGGGGCTCTGGAAACACCATATATTTT. Translating gives CASSLGVRGSGNTIYF. The complete variable domain, with remaining parts taken from reference TRBV5-1 and TRBJ1-3, reads KAGVTQTPRYLIKTRGQQVTLSCSPISGHRSVSWYQQTPGQGLQFLFEYFSETQRNKGNFPGRFSGRQFSNSRSEMNVSTLELGDSALYLCASSLGVRGSGNTIYFGEGSWLTVV.

The chain uses TRBV5-1 and TRBJ2-3; TRBD1 is a possible D gene (6 bases). The CDR3 is 13 residues long. Trimming pared 0 bases from V and 5 bases from J, leaving 7 bases between. Germline V gene data show CDR1 as SGHRS and CDR2 as YFSETQ. In nucleotides, the CDR3 is TGCGCCAGCAGCTTGGACAGGGAAGATACGCAGTATTTT. As protein: CASSLDREDTQYF.

The chain uses TRBV7-2 and TRBJ1-2; 10 bases fit TRBD1. V dropped 3 bases and J dropped 9; count of bases not matched to a gene: 7. The CDR3 sequence is 14 residues long. Germline values: CDR1 SGHTA, CDR2 FQGNSA. The CDR3 loop is CASSLGQGTERYTF. CDR3 bases: TGTGCCAGCAGCTTGGGACAGGGGACGGAACGCTACACCTTC.

V and J are TRBV25-1 and TRBJ1-6, with no clear D. V lost 6 bases and J lost 7, with 10 bases in between. CDR1 and CDR2 (germline): MGHDK, SYGVNS. The CDR3 is made up of 13 amino acids. The CDR3 reads CASREAINSPLHF. CDR3 DNA: TGTGCCAGCAGGGAAGCTATAAATTCACCCCTCCACTTT.

V and J are TRBV5-8 and TRBJ2-7; TRBD1 aligns across 9 bases. The trim removed 1 base at V and 1 base at J, leaving 3 bases unmatched. Per germline, CDR1 SGHTS and CDR2 YDEGEE. The CDR3 runs 15 residues. The CDR3 reads CASSLPGTGSYEQYF. CDR3 nucleotide sequence: TGTGCCAGCAGCTTGCCCGGGACAGGGTCCTACGAGCAGTACTTC.

V gene TRBV13 combines with J gene TRBJ2-7; unclear D gene. Trimming removed 0 bases from V and 11 bases from J, with 11 bases in between. Per germline, CDR1 PRHDT and CDR2 FYEKMQ (reference sequence). CDR3 length: 12 amino acids. The CDR3 DNA sequence: TGTGCCAGCAGCTTAGGCGGAGACGGAAAGTACTTC. It encodes CASSLGGDGKYF.

This chain uses TRBV6-5 with TRBJ2-1; 11 nucleotides agree with TRBD1. The germline gives CDR1 MNHEY, CDR2 SVGAGI. Losses at the gene ends were 8 bases for V and 3 bases for J; bases not matched to a gene: 3. The CDR3 is made up of 14 amino acids. CDR3: CASGQGADYNEQFF. The CDR3 region has the DNA TGTGCCAGCGGACAGGGGGCCGACTACAATGAGCAGTTCTTC.

The CDR3 sequence is CASSTTGKETQYF. The DNA for the CDR3 is TGTGCCAGCAGCACGACAGGGAAAGAGACCCAGTACTTC. This chain connects TRBV7-2 to TRBJ2-5; 7 positions match TRBD1. This CDR3 has 13 residues. Germline values: CDR1 SGHTA, CDR2 FQGNSA. V trimming: 5 bases; J trimming: 3 bases; junction bases outside the gene matches: 3.

The rearrangement links TRBV7-2 to TRBJ2-3; 12 bases map to TRBD2. Germline values: CDR1 SGHTA, CDR2 FQGNSA. V dropped 5 bases and J dropped 0; count of bases not matched to a gene: 9. CDR3 length: 18 amino acids. The CDR3 region has the DNA TGTGCCAGCAGCCTGACTAGCGGGGGCCCTAGTAGCACAGATACGCAGTATTTT. It codes for CASSLTSGGPSSTDTQYF.

The genes are TRBV18 and TRBJ1-2, with D tentatively TRBD1 (5 bases). Trimming stripped 3 bases from V and 0 bases from J, with 17 bases between. The germline V gene has CDR1 KGHSH and CDR2 LQKENI. The CDR3 is 17 amino acids. CDR3 in amino acids: CASSPWGGSEANYGYTF. CDR3 nucleotides: TGTGCCAGCTCACCTTGGGGGGGGTCCGAAGCTAACTATGGCTACACCTTC.

The chain carries TRBV7-8 and TRBJ2-3; TRBD2 matches at 8 bases. V shed 1 base, J shed 2 bases, and the junction held 5 bases outside the gene matches. In germline, CDR1 is SGHVS, CDR2 FQNEAQ. The CDR3 runs 16 residues. The CDR3: CASSLGSSGYTDTQYF. In DNA, the CDR3 is TGTGCCAGCAGCTTAGGGTCTAGCGGGTACACAGATACGCAGTATTTT.

The V call is TRBV25-1, the J call TRBJ1-1, with TRBD1 as a possible D gene (6 bases). Germline lookup yields CDR1 MGHDK and CDR2 SYGVNS. CDR3 length: 14 amino acids. V was clipped by 7 bases and J by 0 bases, with 12 bases between them. The CDR3 spells CASTQTGMNTEAFF. CDR3 in DNA: TGTGCCAGCACCCAGACAGGAATGAACACTGAAGCTTTCTTT.

This sequence joins TRBV28 and TRBJ1-5, with a possible D match to TRBD1 (6 bases). Germline V CDR1 and CDR2: MDHEN, SYDVKM. V lost 3 bases to trimming and J lost 9 bases, with 18 bases between them. The CDR3 covers 15 residues. The CDR3 DNA sequence: TGTGCCAGCAGTTTGGTCACAAGGGGGGGCAGGCCCCAGCATTTT. Its translation: CASSLVTRGGRPQHF.

The chain is built from TRBV4-3 and TRBJ1-4; 10 bases match TRBD1. V gave up 0 bases and J gave up 8 bases; unmatched junction bases: 3. This CDR3 contains 15 residues. Looked up from germline, CDR1 is LGHNA and CDR2 is YSLEER. The CDR3 is CASSQDGTGDEKLFF. Here the CDR3 DNA reads TGCGCCAGCAGCCAAGATGGGACAGGGGACGAAAAACTGTTTTTT.

The chain uses TRBV7-2 and TRBJ1-1; weak D call: TRBD1 (5 bases). Germline V gene data show CDR1 as SGHTA and CDR2 as FQGNSA. The CDR3 has 14 residues. V was cut by 1 base and J by 7 bases, with 13 bases left in between. The CDR3 DNA sequence: TGTGCCAGCAGCTTAGATCCAGGGTTTGGTGAAGCTTTCTTT. It codes for CASSLDPGFGEAFF.

The gene calls are TRBV7-2 and TRBJ2-6; TRBD1 matches 8 bases. CDR3 size: 19 residues. Germline CDR1 SGHTA, CDR2 FQGNSA. J lost 4 bases, V lost 5 bases, and 16 bases had no gene match. The chain's CDR3 is CASSPGQGGFLGGANVLTF. CDR3 sequence (DNA): TGTGCCAGCAGCCCAGGACAGGGTGGGTTCCTGGGAGGGGCCAACGTCCTGACTTTC.

Of note for this clone: Within the sample, other DNA sequences also encode this same CDR3. V is TRBV19 and J is TRBJ1-1; D is possibly TRBD1 (5 bases). Germline V gene lookup returns CDR1 LNHDA and CDR2 SQIVND (reference sequence). The ends were cut back, 5 bases at V and 4 bases at J, with 11 bases in the middle. This CDR3 has 13 residues. CDR3 bases: TGTGCCAGTAGTCCTCAGGGAGGCACTGAAGCTTTCTTT. Its translation: CASSPQGGTEAFF.

The V and J genes are TRBV6-5 and TRBJ2-7; 11 bases are shared with TRBD2. V lost 0 bases to trimming and J lost 5 bases; unmatched junction nucleotides: 3. The CDR3 is 15 residues long. The germline V gene has CDR1 MNHEY and CDR2 SVGAGI. DNA for the CDR3: TGTGCCAGCAGTTACTCTAGCGGGGGGGCCCACGAGCAGTACTTC. Protein: CASSYSSGGAHEQYF.